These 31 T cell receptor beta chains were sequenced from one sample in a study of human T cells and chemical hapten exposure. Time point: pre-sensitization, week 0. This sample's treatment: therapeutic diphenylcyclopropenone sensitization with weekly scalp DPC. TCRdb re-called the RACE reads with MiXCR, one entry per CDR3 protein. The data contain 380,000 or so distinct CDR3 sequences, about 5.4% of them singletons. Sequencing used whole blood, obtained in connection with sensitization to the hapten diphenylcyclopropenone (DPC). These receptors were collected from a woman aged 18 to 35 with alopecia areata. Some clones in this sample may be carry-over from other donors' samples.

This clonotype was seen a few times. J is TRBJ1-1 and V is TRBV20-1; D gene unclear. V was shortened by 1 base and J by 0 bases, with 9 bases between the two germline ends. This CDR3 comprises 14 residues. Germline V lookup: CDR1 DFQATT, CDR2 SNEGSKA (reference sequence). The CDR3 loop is CSARVRILNTEAFF. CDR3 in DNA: TGCAGTGCTAGAGTGCGTATCTTGAACACTGAAGCTTTCTTT.

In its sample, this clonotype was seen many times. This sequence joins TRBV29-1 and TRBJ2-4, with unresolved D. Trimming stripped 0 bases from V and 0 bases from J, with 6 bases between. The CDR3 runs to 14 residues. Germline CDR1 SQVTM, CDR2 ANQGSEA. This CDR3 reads CSVEDDGAKNIQYF. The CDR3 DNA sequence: TGCAGCGTTGAAGATGACGGAGCCAAAAACATTCAGTACTTC.

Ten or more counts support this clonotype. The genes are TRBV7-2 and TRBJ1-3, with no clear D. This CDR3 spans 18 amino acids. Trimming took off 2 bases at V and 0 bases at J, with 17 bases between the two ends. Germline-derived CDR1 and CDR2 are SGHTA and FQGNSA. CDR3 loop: CASSLRLILPSSGNTIYF. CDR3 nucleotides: TGTGCCAGCAGCTTAAGGTTGATCCTCCCGAGCTCTGGAAACACCATATATTTT.

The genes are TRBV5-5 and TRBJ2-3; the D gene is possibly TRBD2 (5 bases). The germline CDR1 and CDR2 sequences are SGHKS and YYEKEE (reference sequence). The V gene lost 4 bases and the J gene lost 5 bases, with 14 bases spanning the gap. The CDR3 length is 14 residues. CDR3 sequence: CASSPAKSGDTQYF. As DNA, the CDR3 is TGTGCCAGCAGCCCAGCGAAGAGCGGAGATACGCAGTATTTT.

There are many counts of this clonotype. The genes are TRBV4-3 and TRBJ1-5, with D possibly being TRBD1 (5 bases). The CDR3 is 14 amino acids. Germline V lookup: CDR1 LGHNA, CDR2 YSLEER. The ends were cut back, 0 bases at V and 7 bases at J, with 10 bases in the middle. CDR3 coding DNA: TGCGCCAGCAGCCAAGAGCCAGGGAGCCAGCCCCAGCATTTT. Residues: CASSQEPGSQPQHF.

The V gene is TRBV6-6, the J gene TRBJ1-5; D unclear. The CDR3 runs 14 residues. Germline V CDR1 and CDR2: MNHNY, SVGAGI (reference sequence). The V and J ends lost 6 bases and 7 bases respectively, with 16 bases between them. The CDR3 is CASSMPRREQPQHF. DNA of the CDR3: TGTGCCAGCAGCATGCCGCGGCGGGAACAGCCCCAGCATTTT.

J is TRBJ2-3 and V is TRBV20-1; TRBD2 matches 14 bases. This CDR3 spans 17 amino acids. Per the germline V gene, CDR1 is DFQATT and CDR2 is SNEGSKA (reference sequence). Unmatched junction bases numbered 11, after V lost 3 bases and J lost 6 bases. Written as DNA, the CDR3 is TGCAGTGCTAGTGGGACTAGCGGGGGCCCCGAGGGGGATACGCAGTATTTT. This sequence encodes CSASGTSGGPEGDTQYF.

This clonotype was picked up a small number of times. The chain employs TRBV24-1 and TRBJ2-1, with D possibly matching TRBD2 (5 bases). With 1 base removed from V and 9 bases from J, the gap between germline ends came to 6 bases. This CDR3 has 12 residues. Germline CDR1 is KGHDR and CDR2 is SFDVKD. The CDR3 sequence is CATSDFEGEQFF. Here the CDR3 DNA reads TGTGCCACCAGTGATTTCGAGGGTGAGCAGTTCTTC.

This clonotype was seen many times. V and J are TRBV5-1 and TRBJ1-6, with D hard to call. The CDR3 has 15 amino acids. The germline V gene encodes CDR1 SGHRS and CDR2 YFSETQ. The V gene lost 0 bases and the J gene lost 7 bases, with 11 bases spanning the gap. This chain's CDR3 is CASSLEVRTNSPLHF. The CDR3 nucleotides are TGCGCCAGCAGCTTGGAGGTCCGGACGAATTCACCCCTCCACTTT.

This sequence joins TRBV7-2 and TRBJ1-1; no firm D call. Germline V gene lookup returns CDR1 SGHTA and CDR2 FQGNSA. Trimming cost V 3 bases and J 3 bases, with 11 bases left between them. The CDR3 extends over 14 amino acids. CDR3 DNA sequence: TGTGCCAGCAGCTTTGGGAGTATCTACACTGAAGCTTTCTTT. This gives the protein CASSFGSIYTEAFF.

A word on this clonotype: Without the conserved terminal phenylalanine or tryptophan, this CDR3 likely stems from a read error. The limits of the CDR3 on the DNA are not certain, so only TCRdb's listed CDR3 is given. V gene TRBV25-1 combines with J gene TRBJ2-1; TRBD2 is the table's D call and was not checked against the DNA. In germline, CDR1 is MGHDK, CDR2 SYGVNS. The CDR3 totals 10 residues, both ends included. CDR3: CASSGLAGLG.

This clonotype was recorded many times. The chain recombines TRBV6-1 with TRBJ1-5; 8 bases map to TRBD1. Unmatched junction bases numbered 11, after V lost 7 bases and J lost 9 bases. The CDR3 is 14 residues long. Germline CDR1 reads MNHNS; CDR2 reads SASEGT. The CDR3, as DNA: TGTGCCAGCACCCAAGACAGGGGTCCCTCGCCCCAGCATTTT. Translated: CASTQDRGPSPQHF.

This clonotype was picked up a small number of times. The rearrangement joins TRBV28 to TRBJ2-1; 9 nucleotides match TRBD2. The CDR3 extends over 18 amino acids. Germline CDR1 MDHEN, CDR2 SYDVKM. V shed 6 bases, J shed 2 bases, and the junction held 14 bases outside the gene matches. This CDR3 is CASRLSGPERGAYNEQFF. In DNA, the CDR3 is TGTGCCAGCAGACTCAGCGGGCCCGAGCGGGGGGCCTACAATGAGCAGTTCTTC.

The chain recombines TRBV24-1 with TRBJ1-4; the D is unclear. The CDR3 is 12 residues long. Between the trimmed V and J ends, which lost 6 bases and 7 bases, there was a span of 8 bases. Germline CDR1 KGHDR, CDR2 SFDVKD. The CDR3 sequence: CATSSSGEKLFF. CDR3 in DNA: TGTGCCACCAGTTCGAGCGGTGAAAAACTGTTTTTT.

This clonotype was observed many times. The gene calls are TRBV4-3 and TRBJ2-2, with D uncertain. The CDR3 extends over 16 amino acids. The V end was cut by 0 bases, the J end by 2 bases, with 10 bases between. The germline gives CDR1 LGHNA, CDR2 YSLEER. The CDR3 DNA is TGCGCCAGCAGCCAAGATGGCGTCGCAAACACCGGGGAGCTGTTTTTT. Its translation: CASSQDGVANTGELFF.

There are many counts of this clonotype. CDR3 DNA: TGTGCCAGCAGCTTTAGGCTCGCGGATTCACCCCTCCACTTT. As protein: CASSFRLADSPLHF. V usage is TRBV11-2 and J usage is TRBJ1-6; D is unresolved. The CDR3 loop spans 14 amino acids. Germline V CDR1 and CDR2: SGHAT, FQNNGV. Trimming left V 3 bases short and J 8 bases short, with 11 bases between. The full variable domain, completed using reference TRBV11-2 and TRBJ1-6, is EAGVAQSPRYKIIEKRQSVAFWCNPISGHATLYWYQQILGQGPKLLIQFQNNGVVDDSQLPKDRFSAERLKGVDSTLKIQPAKLEDSAVYLCASSFRLADSPLHFGNGTRLTVT.

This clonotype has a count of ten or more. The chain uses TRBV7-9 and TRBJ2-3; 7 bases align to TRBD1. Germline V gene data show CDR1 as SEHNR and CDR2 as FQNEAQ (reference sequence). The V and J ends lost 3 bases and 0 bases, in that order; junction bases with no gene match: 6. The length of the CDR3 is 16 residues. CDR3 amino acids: CASSFRAGGSTDTQYF. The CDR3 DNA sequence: TGTGCCAGCAGCTTCCGGGCAGGGGGAAGCACAGATACGCAGTATTTT.

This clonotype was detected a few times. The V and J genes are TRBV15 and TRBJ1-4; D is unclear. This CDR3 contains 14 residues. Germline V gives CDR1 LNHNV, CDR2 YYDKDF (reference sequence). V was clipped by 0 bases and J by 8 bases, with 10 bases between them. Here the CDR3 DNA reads TGTGCCACCAGCAGAGATCGGGCAGGCGAAAAACTGTTTTTT. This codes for CATSRDRAGEKLFF.

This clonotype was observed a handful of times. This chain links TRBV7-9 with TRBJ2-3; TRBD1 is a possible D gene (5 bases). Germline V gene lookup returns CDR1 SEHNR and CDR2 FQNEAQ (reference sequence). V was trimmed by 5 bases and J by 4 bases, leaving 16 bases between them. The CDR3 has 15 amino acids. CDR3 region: CASSREWGGSDTQYF. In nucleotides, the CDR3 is TGTGCCAGCAGCCGCGAGTGGGGCGGTTCAGATACGCAGTATTTT.

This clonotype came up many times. CDR3 DNA sequence: TGCAGCGTTGTTAGCGGGGCCTCCCTGGCCCAGTACTTC. Translating gives CSVVSGASLAQYF. V is TRBV29-1 and J is TRBJ2-5, with 8 bases aligning to TRBD2. The CDR3 totals 13 residues. The J segment lost 9 bases and the V segment lost 4 bases, leaving 10 bases of the junction unmatched. Germline V gene lookup returns CDR1 SQVTM and CDR2 ANQGSEA.

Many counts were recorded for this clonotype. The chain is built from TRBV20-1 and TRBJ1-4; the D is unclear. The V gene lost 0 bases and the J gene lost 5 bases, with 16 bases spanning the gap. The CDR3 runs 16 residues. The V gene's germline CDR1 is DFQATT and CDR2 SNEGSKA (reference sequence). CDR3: CSARDIGGRLNEKLFF. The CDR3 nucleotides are TGCAGTGCTAGAGATATAGGAGGTCGCCTGAATGAAAAACTGTTTTTT.

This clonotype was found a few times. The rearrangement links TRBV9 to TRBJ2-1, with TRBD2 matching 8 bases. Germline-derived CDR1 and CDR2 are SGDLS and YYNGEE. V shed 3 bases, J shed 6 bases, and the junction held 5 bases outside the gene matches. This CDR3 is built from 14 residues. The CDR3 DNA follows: TGTGCCAGCAGCGCTATCAGCGGGAGCAATGAGCAGTTCTTC. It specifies CASSAISGSNEQFF.

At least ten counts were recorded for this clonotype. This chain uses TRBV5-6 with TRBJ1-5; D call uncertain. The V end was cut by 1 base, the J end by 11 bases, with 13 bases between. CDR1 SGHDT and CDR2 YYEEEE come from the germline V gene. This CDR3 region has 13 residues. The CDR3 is CASSLFLRSAQHF. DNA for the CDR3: TGTGCCAGCAGCTTGTTCCTCCGGTCAGCCCAGCATTTT.

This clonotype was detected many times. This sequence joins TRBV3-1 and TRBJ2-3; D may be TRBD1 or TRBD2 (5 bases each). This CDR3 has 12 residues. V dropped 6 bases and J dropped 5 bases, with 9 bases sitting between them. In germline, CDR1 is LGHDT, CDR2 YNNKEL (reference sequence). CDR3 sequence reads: CASSGAGDTQYF. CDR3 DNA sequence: TGTGCCAGCAGTGGGGCGGGAGATACGCAGTATTTT.

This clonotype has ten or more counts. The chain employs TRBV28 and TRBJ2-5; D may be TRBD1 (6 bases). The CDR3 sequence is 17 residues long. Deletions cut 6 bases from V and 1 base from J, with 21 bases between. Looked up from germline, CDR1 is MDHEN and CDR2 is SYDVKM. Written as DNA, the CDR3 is TGTGCCAGCAGCCCCTTCGGGCAGGGGCTGGGCCAAGAGACCCAGTACTTC. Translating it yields CASSPFGQGLGQETQYF.

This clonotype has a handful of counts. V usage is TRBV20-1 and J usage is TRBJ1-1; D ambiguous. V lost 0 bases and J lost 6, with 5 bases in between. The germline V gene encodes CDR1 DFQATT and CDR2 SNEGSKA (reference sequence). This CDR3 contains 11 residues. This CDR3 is CSARDRSEAFF. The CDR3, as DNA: TGCAGTGCTAGAGACAGATCTGAAGCTTTCTTT.

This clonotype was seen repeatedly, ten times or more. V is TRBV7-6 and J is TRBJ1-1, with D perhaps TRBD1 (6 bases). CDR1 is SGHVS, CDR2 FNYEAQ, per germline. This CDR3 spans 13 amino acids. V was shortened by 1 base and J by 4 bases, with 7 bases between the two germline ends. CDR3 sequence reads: CASSLGTVTEAFF. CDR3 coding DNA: TGTGCCAGCAGCTTAGGGACAGTCACTGAAGCTTTCTTT.

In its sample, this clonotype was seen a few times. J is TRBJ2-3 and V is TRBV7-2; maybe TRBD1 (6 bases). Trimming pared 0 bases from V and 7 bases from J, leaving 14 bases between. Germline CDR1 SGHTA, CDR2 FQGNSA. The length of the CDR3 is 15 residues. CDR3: CASSLAGGLTYTQYF. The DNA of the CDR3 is TGTGCCAGCAGCTTAGCAGGGGGTCTTACATATACGCAGTATTTT.

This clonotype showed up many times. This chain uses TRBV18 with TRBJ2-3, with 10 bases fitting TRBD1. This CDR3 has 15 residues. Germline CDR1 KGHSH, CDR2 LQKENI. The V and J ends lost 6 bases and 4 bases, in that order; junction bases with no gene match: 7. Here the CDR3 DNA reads TGTGCCAGCTCGCCGGGACAGGGGAGGCCAGATACGCAGTATTTT. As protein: CASSPGQGRPDTQYF.

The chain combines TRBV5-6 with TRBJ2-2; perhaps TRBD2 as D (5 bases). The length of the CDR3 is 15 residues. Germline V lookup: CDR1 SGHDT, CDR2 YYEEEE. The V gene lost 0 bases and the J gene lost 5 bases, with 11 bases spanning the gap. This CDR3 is CASSLAIEGTGELFF. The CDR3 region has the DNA TGTGCCAGCAGCTTGGCAATCGAGGGTACCGGGGAGCTGTTTTTT.

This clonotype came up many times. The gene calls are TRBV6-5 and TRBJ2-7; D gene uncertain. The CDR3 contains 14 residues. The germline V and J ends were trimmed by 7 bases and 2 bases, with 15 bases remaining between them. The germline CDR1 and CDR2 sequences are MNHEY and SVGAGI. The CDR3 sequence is CASKTDPIAYEQYF. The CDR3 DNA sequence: TGTGCCAGCAAAACGGATCCGATTGCCTACGAGCAGTACTTC.